The present T cell receptor beta chain was sequenced within a study of cytomegalovirus exposure and HLA in healthy donors. Primers: 60 Vbeta forward and 13 Jbeta reverse. Per the authors' pipeline: In a later analysis, the count reached 80 million or so unique TCR beta chains, with approximately 11 million shared. Assay used: immunoSEQ multiplex PCR; TCRdb lists only in-frame clones, some missing. V and J calls and clone size are those listed in that table; D and trimming were worked out from the DNA. The table shows under 130,000 clones, with almost 80% occurring only once. Donors were nominally healthy when sampled, though unrecorded immune exposures were likely. The CDR3 sequence is 11 residues long. Trimming cost V 7 bases and J 6 bases, with 6 bases left between them. Germline CDR1 KGHSH, CDR2 LQKENI. Study-wide results and limits: Most TCRs appeared rarely, but some public TCRs recurred in many donors. In vitro work confirmed that three CMV-associated chains recognize CMV antigens.

Of note for this clone: Its target is not known.

Sequencing input: PBMCs. This TCR came from a man between 45 and 60 years old in good health and CMV-seropositive. The J gene is TRBJ2-2, the V gene TRBV18; D unresolved. Here the CDR3 reads CASYSPGELFF. The DNA of the CDR3 is TGTGCCAGCTATTCTCCCGGGGAGCTGTTTTTT.